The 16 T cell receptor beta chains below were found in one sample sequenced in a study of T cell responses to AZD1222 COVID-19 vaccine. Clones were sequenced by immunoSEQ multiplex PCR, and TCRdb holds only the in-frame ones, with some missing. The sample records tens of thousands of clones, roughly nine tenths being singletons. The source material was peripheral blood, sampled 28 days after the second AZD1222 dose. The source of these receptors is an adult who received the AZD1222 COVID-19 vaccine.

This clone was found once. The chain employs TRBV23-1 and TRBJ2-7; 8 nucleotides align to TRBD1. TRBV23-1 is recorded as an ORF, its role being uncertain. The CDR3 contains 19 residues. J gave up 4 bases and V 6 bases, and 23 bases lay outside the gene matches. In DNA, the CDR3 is TGCGCCAGCAGCCCCCAAAACAGGGGGTTAGGGAGGAAGGGTTACGAGCAGTACTTC. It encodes CASSPQNRGLGRKGYEQYF.

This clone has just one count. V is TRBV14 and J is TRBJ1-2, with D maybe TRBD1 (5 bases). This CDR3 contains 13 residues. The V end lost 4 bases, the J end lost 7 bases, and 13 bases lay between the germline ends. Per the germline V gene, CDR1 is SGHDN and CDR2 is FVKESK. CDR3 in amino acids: CASSPLLQVGYTF. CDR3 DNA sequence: TGTGCCAGCAGCCCTTTACTACAGGTTGGCTACACCTTC. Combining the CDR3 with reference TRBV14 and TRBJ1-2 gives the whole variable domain EAGVTQFPSHSVIEKGQTVTLRCDPISGHDNLYWYRRVMGKEIKFLLHFVKESKQDESGMPNNRFLAERTGGTYSTLKVQPAELEDSGVYFCASSPLLQVGYTFGSGTRLTVV.

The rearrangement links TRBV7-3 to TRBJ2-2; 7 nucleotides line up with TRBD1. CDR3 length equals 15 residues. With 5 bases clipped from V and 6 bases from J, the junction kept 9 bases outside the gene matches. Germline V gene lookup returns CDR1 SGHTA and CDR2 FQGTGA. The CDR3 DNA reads TGTGCCAGCAGCCCTAGACAGGGTGGCGCCGGGGAGCTGTTTTTT. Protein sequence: CASSPRQGGAGELFF.

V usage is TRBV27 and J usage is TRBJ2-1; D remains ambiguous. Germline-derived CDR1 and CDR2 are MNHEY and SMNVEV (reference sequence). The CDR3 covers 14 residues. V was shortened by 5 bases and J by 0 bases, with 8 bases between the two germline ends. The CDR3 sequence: CASSIVSSYNEQFF. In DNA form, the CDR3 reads TGTGCCAGCAGTATCGTTAGCTCCTACAATGAGCAGTTCTTC.

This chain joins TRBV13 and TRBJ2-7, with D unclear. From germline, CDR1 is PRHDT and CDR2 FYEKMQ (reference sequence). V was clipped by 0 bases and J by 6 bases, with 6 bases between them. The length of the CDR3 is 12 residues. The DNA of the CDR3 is TGTGCCAGCAGCTTAGGGGGGTCCGAGCAGTACTTC. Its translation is CASSLGGSEQYF.

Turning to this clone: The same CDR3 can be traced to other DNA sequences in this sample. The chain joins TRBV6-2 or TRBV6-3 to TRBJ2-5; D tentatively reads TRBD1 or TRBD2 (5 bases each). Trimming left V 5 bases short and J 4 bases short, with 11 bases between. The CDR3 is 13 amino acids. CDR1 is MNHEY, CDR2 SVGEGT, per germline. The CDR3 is CASSGGRLETQYF. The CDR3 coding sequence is TGTGCCAGCAGTGGGGGACGGTTAGAGACCCAGTACTTC.

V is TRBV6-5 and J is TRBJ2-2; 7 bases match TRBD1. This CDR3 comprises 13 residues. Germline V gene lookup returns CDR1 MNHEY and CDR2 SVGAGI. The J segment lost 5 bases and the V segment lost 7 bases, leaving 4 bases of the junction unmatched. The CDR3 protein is CASNRGKTGELFF. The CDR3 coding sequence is TGTGCCAGCAACAGGGGCAAGACCGGGGAGCTGTTTTTT.

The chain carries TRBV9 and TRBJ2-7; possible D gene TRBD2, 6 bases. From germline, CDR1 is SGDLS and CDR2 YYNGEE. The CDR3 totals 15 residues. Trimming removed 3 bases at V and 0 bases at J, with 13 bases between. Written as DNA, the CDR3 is TGTGCCAGCAGCGCCCGAGCGGGCAGCTCCTACGAGCAGTACTTC. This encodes CASSARAGSSYEQYF.

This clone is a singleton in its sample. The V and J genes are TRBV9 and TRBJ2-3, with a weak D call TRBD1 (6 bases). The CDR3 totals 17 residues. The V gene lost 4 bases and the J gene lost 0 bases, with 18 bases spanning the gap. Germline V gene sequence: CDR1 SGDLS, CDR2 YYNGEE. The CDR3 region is CASSPDRWGSSTDTQYF. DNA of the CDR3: TGTGCCAGCAGCCCGGACAGATGGGGGTCGAGCACAGATACGCAGTATTTT.

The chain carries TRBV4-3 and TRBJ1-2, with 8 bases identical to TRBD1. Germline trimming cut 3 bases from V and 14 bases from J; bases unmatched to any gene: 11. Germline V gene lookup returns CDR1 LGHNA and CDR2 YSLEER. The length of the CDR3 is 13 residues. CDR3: CASSHLRGTGSTF. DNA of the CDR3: TGCGCCAGCAGCCATCTTCGCGGGACAGGATCTACCTTC.

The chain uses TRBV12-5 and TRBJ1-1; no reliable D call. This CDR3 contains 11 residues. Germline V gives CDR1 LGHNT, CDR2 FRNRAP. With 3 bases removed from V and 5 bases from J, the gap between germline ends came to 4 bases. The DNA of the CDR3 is TGTGCTAGTGGTTTAGGGACTGAAGCTTTCTTT. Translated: CASGLGTEAFF.

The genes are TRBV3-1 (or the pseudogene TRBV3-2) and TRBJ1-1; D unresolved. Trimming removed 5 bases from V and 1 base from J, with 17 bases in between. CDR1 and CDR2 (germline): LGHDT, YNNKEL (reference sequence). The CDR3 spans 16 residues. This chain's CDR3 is CASSEIGEGKNTEAFF. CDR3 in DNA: TGTGCCAGCAGCGAAATTGGGGAGGGCAAGAACACTGAAGCTTTCTTT.

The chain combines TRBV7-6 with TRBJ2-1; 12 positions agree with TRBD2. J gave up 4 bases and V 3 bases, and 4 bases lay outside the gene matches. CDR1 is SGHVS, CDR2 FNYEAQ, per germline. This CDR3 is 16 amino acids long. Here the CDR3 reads CASSLVLAGGYNEQFF. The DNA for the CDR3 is TGTGCCAGCAGCTTGGTTCTAGCGGGAGGGTACAATGAGCAGTTCTTC.

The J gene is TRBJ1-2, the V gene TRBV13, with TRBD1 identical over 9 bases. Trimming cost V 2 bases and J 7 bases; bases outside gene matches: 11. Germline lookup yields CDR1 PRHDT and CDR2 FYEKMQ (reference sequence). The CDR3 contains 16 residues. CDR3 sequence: CASSLRPGTGFFGYTF. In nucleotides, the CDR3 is TGTGCCAGCAGCTTAAGGCCCGGGACAGGGTTTTTTGGCTACACCTTC.

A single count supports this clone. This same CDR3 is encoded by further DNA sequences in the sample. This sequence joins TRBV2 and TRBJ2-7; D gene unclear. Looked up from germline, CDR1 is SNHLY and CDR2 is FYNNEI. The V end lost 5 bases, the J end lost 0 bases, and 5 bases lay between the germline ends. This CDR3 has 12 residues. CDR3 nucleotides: TGTGCCAGCAGTCCCGGCTCCTACGAGCAGTACTTC. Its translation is CASSPGSYEQYF.

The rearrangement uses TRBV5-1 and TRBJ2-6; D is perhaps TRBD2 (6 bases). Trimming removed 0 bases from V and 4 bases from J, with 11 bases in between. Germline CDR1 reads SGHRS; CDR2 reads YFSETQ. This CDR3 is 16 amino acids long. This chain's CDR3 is CASSLGRGPGANVLTF. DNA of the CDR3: TGCGCCAGCAGCTTGGGGAGGGGACCCGGGGCCAACGTCCTGACTTTC.